The text below deals with one TCR beta chain. These data come from a study of blood T cell repertoires in COVID-19. Study information: Donors in the United States, Italy and Spain gave samples during acute or convalescent COVID-19. T cells, B-cell-depleted T cells, or PBMCs supplied cDNA or gDNA.

Germline trimming cut 5 bases from V and 7 bases from J; bases unmatched to any gene: 9. CDR1 is MNHNY and CDR2 is SVGAGI in the germline V gene (reference sequence). CDR3 length: 14 amino acids. In the source study's methods: Nucleated cell number was recorded as an estimate derived from reference gene primer amplification. Profiled with immunoSEQ multiplex PCR; TCRdb holds only in-frame clones, not every one. V, J and clone size were drawn from that table, and D and trimming were deduced from the DNA. This sample has roughly 32,000 clones; about 85% occur once, and the top ten carry about two fifths.

The clonotype originates from a man aged 55 to 70 with active or convalescent COVID-19. The gene calls are TRBV6-6 and TRBJ1-1, with 8 bases aligning to TRBD1. The sample consisted of peripheral blood. Here the CDR3 DNA reads TGTGCCAGCAGTAAGACAGGGGTGCGCGGTGAAGCTTTCTTT. It codes for CASSKTGVRGEAFF.